The 17 T cell receptor beta chains presented below share a single source sample, sequenced in a study of T cell responses to AZD1222 COVID-19 vaccine. Using immunoSEQ multiplex PCR, the repertoire was profiled, and TCRdb retains in-frame clones only, with some absent. The table lists about 76,000 clones, approximately 80% of them singletons. The input for sequencing was peripheral blood, taken 28 days after the second dose of the MenACWY control vaccine. The receptors derive from an adult who received the MenACWY meningococcal vaccine as a control.

The chain has TRBV30 and TRBJ2-5; no firm D call. The length of the CDR3 is 13 residues. The germline V gene encodes CDR1 GTSNPN and CDR2 SVGIG (reference sequence). V lost 5 bases and J 3 bases, leaving 13 bases between the germline ends. The CDR3, as DNA: TGTGCCTGGGCTGGGTCCGCCAAAGAGACCCAGTACTTC. This encodes CAWAGSAKETQYF.

This clone was recorded once. This chain uses TRBV3-1 (or the pseudogene TRBV3-2) with TRBJ2-1; 7 nucleotides line up with TRBD2. V lost 1 base to trimming and J lost 15 bases; unmatched junction nucleotides: 6. The length of the CDR3 is 12 residues. Germline-derived CDR1 and CDR2 are LGHDT and YNNKEL (reference sequence). The DNA of the CDR3 is TGTGCCAGCAGCCAAGGATGGACTAGAACGTTCTTC. Translation: CASSQGWTRTFF.

The J gene is TRBJ1-1, the V gene TRBV18, with D possibly TRBD1 on 6 matching bases. Germline V gives CDR1 KGHSH, CDR2 LQKENI. The CDR3 runs to 13 residues. V was pared by 5 bases and J by 8 bases, with 15 bases between. The chain's CDR3 is CASSSVRTDEAFF. The DNA for the CDR3 is TGTGCCAGCTCATCCGTGAGGACAGACGAAGCTTTCTTT.

This chain links TRBV18 with TRBJ1-6; no clear D gene. Germline CDR1 is KGHSH and CDR2 is LQKENI. The V gene lost 2 bases and the J gene lost 8 bases, with 7 bases spanning the gap. This CDR3 contains 13 residues. The CDR3 reads CASSPDLDSPLHF. The CDR3 DNA reads TGTGCCAGCTCACCAGATCTAGATTCACCCCTCCACTTT.

The rearrangement uses TRBV30 and TRBJ1-1; D not certain. The length of the CDR3 is 13 residues. Germline loops: CDR1 GTSNPN, CDR2 SVGIG (reference sequence). Between the trimmed V and J ends, which lost 8 bases and 4 bases, there was a span of 17 bases. For the CDR3, the DNA is TGTGCCGGGAAGGCGGGGTCGGGCACTGAAGCTTTCTTT. Translated: CAGKAGSGTEAFF.

On this clone itself: This specimen includes other DNA sequences encoding the same CDR3. The chain uses TRBV28 and TRBJ2-2, with 7 nucleotides matching TRBD2. The trim removed 5 bases at V and 5 bases at J, leaving 11 bases unmatched. Germline V gene lookup returns CDR1 MDHEN and CDR2 SYDVKM. The CDR3 spans 16 residues. Written as DNA, the CDR3 is TGTGCCAGCAGTATCCGTGGCGGGGAGGGTACCGGGGAGCTGTTTTTT. Translation: CASSIRGGEGTGELFF. Looking up the rest from reference TRBV28 and TRBJ2-2 gives the full variable domain: DVKVTQSSRYLVKRTGEKVFLECVQDMDHENMFWYRQDPGLGLRLIYFSYDVKMKEKGDIPEGYSVSREKKERFSLILESASTNQTSMYLCASSIRGGEGTGELFFGEGSRLTVL.

CDR3 in amino acids: CASSLDRMTQYF. In nucleotides, the CDR3 is TGTGCCAGCAGTCTAGACAGGATGACGCAGTATTTT. The chain links TRBV5-6 to TRBJ2-3; TRBD1 might be the D (6 bases). In germline, CDR1 is SGHDT, CDR2 YYEEEE. The CDR3 length is 12 residues. Trimming removed 5 bases at V and 9 bases at J, with 13 bases between.

The chain is built from TRBV2 and TRBJ2-1, with 7 bases lining up with TRBD2. After removal of 4 bases from V and 6 bases from J, the junction contained 15 bases not matched to a gene. The germline V gene encodes CDR1 SNHLY and CDR2 FYNNEI. CDR3 size: 17 residues. The CDR3 spells CASSGGVTSALGNEQFF. CDR3 bases: TGTGCCAGCAGTGGAGGGGTAACTAGCGCCCTAGGCAATGAGCAGTTCTTC.

This CDR3 is CASSSGGNTEAFF. In nucleotides, the CDR3 is TGTGCCAGCAGCTCGGGTGGGAACACTGAAGCTTTCTTT. The chain recombines TRBV7-3 with TRBJ1-1; D ambiguous. Trimming shortened V by 4 bases and J by 1 base, and 7 bases separated the two germline ends. The germline gives CDR1 SGHTA, CDR2 FQGTGA. This CDR3 is built from 13 residues.

The gene calls are TRBV9 and TRBJ1-3, with TRBD1 matching over 7 bases. With V trimmed by 3 bases and J by 2 bases, 8 bases remained unmatched. The CDR3 loop spans 16 amino acids. Germline-derived CDR1 and CDR2 are SGDLS and YYNGEE. The CDR3 DNA follows: TGTGCCAGCAGCGGACCTCAGGGGGTCGCTGGAAACACCATATATTTT. Translating it yields CASSGPQGVAGNTIYF.

The chain recombines TRBV5-1 with TRBJ2-1, with D perhaps given as TRBD1 or TRBD2 (5 bases each). Germline CDR1 reads SGHRS; CDR2 reads YFSETQ. Trimming cost V 0 bases and J 6 bases, with 10 bases left between them. The CDR3 extends over 14 amino acids. The DNA of the CDR3 is TGCGCCAGCAGCTTGGATGGGGACCGCAATGAGCAGTTCTTC. Translated: CASSLDGDRNEQFF.

In this sample, this clone turned up a few times. The rearrangement joins TRBV19 to TRBJ2-5; TRBD1 aligns across 9 bases. This CDR3 is 15 amino acids long. Per the germline V gene, CDR1 is LNHDA and CDR2 is SQIVND (reference sequence). The J segment lost 5 bases and the V segment lost 2 bases, leaving 6 bases of the junction unmatched. CDR3 sequence reads: CASSIRTGALETQYF. The CDR3 region has the DNA TGTGCCAGTAGTATACGGACAGGGGCTCTGGAGACCCAGTACTTC.

This chain connects TRBV28 to TRBJ1-5, with 9 nucleotides matching TRBD1. The germline V gene has CDR1 MDHEN and CDR2 SYDVKM. CDR3 length: 17 residues. V gave up 6 bases and J gave up 4 bases; unmatched junction bases: 13. CDR3 bases: TGTGCCAGCAGCCGAGGACAGGGGTCCGCCCTGAATCAGCCCCAGCATTTT. This encodes CASSRGQGSALNQPQHF.

The rearrangement links TRBV3-1 (or the pseudogene TRBV3-2) to TRBJ1-3, with D hard to call. Germline V lookup: CDR1 LGHDT, CDR2 YNNKEL (reference sequence). This CDR3 contains 15 residues. Trimming took 0 bases from V and 2 from J, leaving 8 bases between them. DNA for the CDR3: TGTGCCAGCAGCCAAGAGGCAGTACCTGGAAACACCATATATTTT. Its translation: CASSQEAVPGNTIYF.

This chain links TRBV7-9 with TRBJ2-5; tentatively, D is TRBD1 (6 bases). The V end lost 5 bases, the J end lost 12 bases, and 13 bases lay between the germline ends. From germline, CDR1 is SEHNR and CDR2 FQNEAQ (reference sequence). The CDR3 is 11 amino acids. The CDR3 reads CASSRTVEKYF. The CDR3 DNA follows: TGTGCCAGCAGCCGGACAGTTGAGAAGTACTTC.

The chain links TRBV6-5 to TRBJ2-1; 11 nucleotides align to TRBD2. With 2 bases clipped from V and 4 bases from J, the junction kept 4 bases outside the gene matches. The CDR3 spans 16 residues. CDR1 and CDR2 from the germline V gene are MNHEY and SVGAGI. In DNA form, the CDR3 reads TGTGCCAGCAGTTACCTAGGACTAGCGGGTTACAATGAGCAGTTCTTC. It encodes CASSYLGLAGYNEQFF.

J is TRBJ1-1 and V is TRBV11-2, with D possibly being TRBD1 (6 bases). The CDR3 has 12 amino acids. Germline V CDR1 and CDR2: SGHAT, FQNNGV. Trimming shortened V by 6 bases and J by 5 bases, and 10 bases separated the two germline ends. The CDR3 loop is CASREGTTEAFF. DNA for the CDR3: TGTGCCAGCAGGGAGGGGACAACTGAAGCTTTCTTT.